These 25 T cell receptor beta chains originate from one sample sequenced in a study of T cells in Graves' hyperthyroidism and ophthalmopathy. Using RNA transcripts as the source, TCR beta CDR3 regions were amplified. HTBI primers drove first-round RT-PCR of the TCR CDR3. TCRdb processed the multiplex PCR reads anew with MiXCR; each CDR3 protein has one entry. This table holds more than 500,000 distinct CDR3 sequences, roughly 15% found once. Sequenced: blood. The receptors shown here come from a woman younger than 45 with Graves' ophthalmopathy.

This clonotype came up many times. J is TRBJ2-1 and V is TRBV7-2; D remains unclear. V dropped 1 base and J dropped 11 bases, with 9 bases sitting between them. The CDR3 runs 12 residues. Germline CDR1 is SGHTA and CDR2 is FQGNSA. DNA for the CDR3: TGTGCCAGCAGCTTAGTTTTGGGGAAGCAGTTCTTC. This translates into CASSLVLGKQFF.

This clonotype was counted at least ten times. V and J are TRBV7-7 and TRBJ2-1; weak D call: TRBD2 (5 bases). CDR1 and CDR2 (germline): SSHAT, FNYEAQ (reference sequence). Trimming shortened V by 5 bases and J by 2 bases, and 7 bases separated the two germline ends. This CDR3 has 13 amino acids. In nucleotides, the CDR3 is TGTGCCAGCAGCGGCGGGCCCTACAATGAGCAGTTCTTC. As protein: CASSGGPYNEQFF.

This clonotype was seen ten or more times. The chain couples TRBV12-3 or TRBV12-4 to TRBJ2-3; 8 nucleotides line up with TRBD2. V lost 3 bases, J lost 8 bases, and 7 bases stayed unmatched. CDR3 size: 14 residues. CDR3 in amino acids: CASSFGGRRGTQYF. In nucleotides, the CDR3 is TGTGCCAGCAGTTTCGGCGGGAGGAGGGGTACGCAGTATTTT.

This clonotype has ten or more counts. This chain uses TRBV7-3 with TRBJ2-1; D gene uncertain. The V gene lost 0 bases and the J gene lost 0 bases, with 6 bases spanning the gap. CDR1 and CDR2 from the germline V gene are SGHTA and FQGTGA. The CDR3 is 15 amino acids. The CDR3 here is CASSLTANSYNEQFF. CDR3 nucleotide sequence: TGTGCCAGCAGCTTAACTGCTAACTCCTACAATGAGCAGTTCTTC. The variable domain in full, completed from reference TRBV7-3 and TRBJ2-1, reads GAGVSQTPSNKVTEKGKYVELRCDPISGHTALYWYRQSLGQGPEFLIYFQGTGAADDSGLPNDRFFAVRPEGSVSTLKIQRTERGDSAVYLCASSLTANSYNEQFFGPGTRLTVL.

This clonotype was observed at least ten times. The V and J genes are TRBV6-1 and TRBJ1-4; D not certain. This CDR3 comprises 14 residues. Trimming removed 1 base from V and 8 bases from J, with 11 bases in between. The germline gives CDR1 MNHNS, CDR2 SASEGT. This chain's CDR3 is CASSEVALREKLFF. CDR3 nucleotides: TGTGCCAGCAGTGAAGTGGCATTACGGGAAAAACTGTTTTTT.

Many counts were recorded for this clonotype. V is TRBV7-9 and J is TRBJ2-7; 9 bases map to TRBD1. The CDR3 contains 15 residues. Losses at the gene ends were 5 bases for V and 6 bases for J; bases not matched to a gene: 11. CDR1 SEHNR and CDR2 FQNEAQ come from the germline V gene (reference sequence). This chain's CDR3 is CASSLIGTGLGEQYF. The CDR3 DNA is TGTGCCAGCAGCCTTATAGGGACAGGGCTAGGCGAGCAGTACTTC.

This clonotype showed up just a few times. V usage is TRBV5-6 and J usage is TRBJ1-5; D gene uncertain. CDR3 length equals 13 residues. The V end was cut by 0 bases, the J end by 5 bases, with 6 bases between. In germline, CDR1 is SGHDT, CDR2 YYEEEE. The CDR3, as DNA: TGTGCCAGCAGCTTGGGGAGTTATCAGCCCCAGCATTTT. It specifies CASSLGSYQPQHF.

This chain joins TRBV19 and TRBJ2-3; 8 bases are shared with TRBD1. Germline V CDR1 and CDR2: LNHDA, SQIVND (reference sequence). This CDR3 is 13 amino acids long. V trimming: 8 bases; J trimming: 4 bases; junction bases outside the gene matches: 5. The CDR3 coding sequence is TGTGCCAGTCAGGGGGCTGGAGCAGATACGCAGTATTTT. Encoded protein: CASQGAGADTQYF.

This clonotype was seen only a few times. This rearrangement joins TRBV20-1 to TRBJ2-1; TRBD1 matches at 7 bases. This CDR3 has 14 residues. After removal of 1 base from V and 4 bases from J, the junction contained 4 bases not matched to a gene. The germline V gene encodes CDR1 DFQATT and CDR2 SNEGSKA (reference sequence). CDR3 sequence: CSARGLGQYNEQFF. CDR3 DNA sequence: TGCAGTGCTAGAGGACTGGGACAGTACAATGAGCAGTTCTTC.

Details on this clonotype: The junction differs from germline at one of its ends, possibly a read error. The chain joins TRBV2 to TRBJ2-3; the D is unclear. CDR1 and CDR2 (germline): SNHLY, FYNNEI. The CDR3 has 12 amino acids. CDR3 nucleotides: TGTGCCATCAGTGCCCGGCCAGATACGCAGTATTTT. Translating it yields CAISARPDTQYF.

This clonotype came up a few times. The V gene is TRBV27, the J gene TRBJ2-2; 7 bases are a match to TRBD2. The germline gives CDR1 MNHEY, CDR2 SMNVEV (reference sequence). The CDR3 extends over 14 amino acids. V trimming: 3 bases; J trimming: 5 bases; junction bases outside the gene matches: 3. This CDR3 is CASSFGTTTGELFF. In nucleotides, the CDR3 is TGTGCCAGCAGTTTTGGGACTACGACCGGGGAGCTGTTTTTT.

This clonotype was detected ten times or more. The V and J genes are TRBV27 and TRBJ2-3; 14 nucleotides line up with TRBD2. The CDR3 length is 16 residues. CDR1 MNHEY and CDR2 SMNVEV come from the germline V gene (reference sequence). V dropped 8 bases and J dropped 4; count of bases not matched to a gene: 8. CDR3 loop: CASQLPGLAGADTQYF. The CDR3 DNA reads as TGTGCCAGCCAACTACCGGGACTAGCGGGAGCAGATACGCAGTATTTT.

This clonotype has at least ten counts. The rearrangement uses TRBV6-1 and TRBJ2-7; perhaps TRBD2 as D (6 bases). This CDR3 has 13 residues. V was trimmed by 6 bases and J by 3 bases, leaving 12 bases between them. Germline CDR1 is MNHNS and CDR2 is SASEGT. CDR3 residues: CASSPGSYYEQYF. The CDR3 DNA reads TGTGCCAGCAGCCCCGGGAGTTACTACGAGCAGTACTTC.

This clonotype was seen only a few times. DNA of the CDR3: TGTGCCAGTAGTATCGGGCAGGGAAGGACTGAAGCTTTCTTT. Translation gives CASSIGQGRTEAFF. J is TRBJ1-1 and V is TRBV19; TRBD1 might be the D (5 bases). CDR3 size: 14 residues. Germline V gene lookup returns CDR1 LNHDA and CDR2 SQIVND (reference sequence). Between the trimmed V and J ends, which lost 3 bases and 5 bases, there was a span of 13 bases.

The CDR3 loop is CASSLAPGQGRHEQYF. The CDR3 coding sequence is TGTGCCAGCAGCTTAGCTCCGGGACAGGGGAGGCACGAGCAGTACTTC. The chain uses TRBV7-2 and TRBJ2-7; 10 bases line up with TRBD1. This CDR3 contains 16 residues. J was trimmed by 5 bases and V by 0 bases; bases with no gene match: 7. CDR1 is SGHTA, CDR2 FQGNSA, per germline.

The table lists this clonotype with many counts. The genes are TRBV28 and TRBJ1-1; D gene uncertain. Trimming shortened V by 6 bases and J by 1 base, and 15 bases separated the two germline ends. Germline V gene data show CDR1 as MDHEN and CDR2 as SYDVKM. The CDR3 consists of 15 residues. The CDR3 here is CASRGSKGWNTEAFF. The CDR3 coding sequence is TGTGCCAGCAGGGGTTCTAAAGGGTGGAACACTGAAGCTTTCTTT.

The gene calls are TRBV7-9 and TRBJ2-1; D possibly corresponds to TRBD2 (5 bases). The V end lost 0 bases, the J end lost 15 bases, and 12 bases lay between the germline ends. Germline V gene lookup returns CDR1 SEHNR and CDR2 FQNEAQ (reference sequence). CDR3 length: 12 amino acids. CDR3 region: CASSLASGITFF. The CDR3 nucleotides are TGTGCCAGCAGCTTAGCGTCCGGGATCACGTTCTTC. Supplemented by reference TRBV7-9 and TRBJ2-1, the full variable domain reads DTGVSQNPRHKITKRGQNVTFRCDPISEHNRLYWYRQTLGQGPEFLTYFQNEAQLEKSRLLSDRFSAERPKGSFSTLEIQRTEQGDSAMYLCASSLASGITFFGPGTRLTVL.

The chain has TRBV6-2 or TRBV6-3 and TRBJ1-4, with D possibly TRBD1 on 5 matching bases. The V end was cut by 6 bases, the J end by 7 bases, with 12 bases between. This CDR3 region has 13 residues. Germline V gene lookup returns CDR1 MNHEY and CDR2 SVGEGT. Written as DNA, the CDR3 is TGTGCCAGCAGGCCAGAGGGGTCTGAAAAACTGTTTTTT. This gives the protein CASRPEGSEKLFF.

This clonotype was seen at least ten times. The chain recombines TRBV7-9 with TRBJ1-2; 7 bases match TRBD1. The CDR3 is 15 amino acids. Per the germline V gene, CDR1 is SEHNR and CDR2 is FQNEAQ (reference sequence). The ends lost 5 bases at V and 2 bases at J; junction bases unmatched: 8. The CDR3 sequence is CASSPRDRENYGYTF. Written as DNA, the CDR3 is TGTGCCAGCAGCCCACGGGACAGAGAAAACTATGGCTACACCTTC.

In the case of this clonotype: This may be a read error: a much more frequent sequence differs by one nucleotide. The chain recombines TRBV12-3 or TRBV12-4 with TRBJ2-2; D might be TRBD1 or TRBD2, each matching 5 bases. There are 14 residues in the CDR3. The CDR3 bases are TGTGCCGGCAGTTTGGGGGATGTGGCCGGGGAGCTGTTTTTT. It codes for CAGSLGDVAGELFF.

In its sample, this clonotype was seen a few times. The chain uses TRBV6-2 or TRBV6-3 and TRBJ2-7; the match to TRBD1 covers 7 bases. Trimming at V came to 5 bases and at J to 0 bases, leaving 7 bases not matched to a gene. The CDR3 extends over 15 amino acids. Germline V gene lookup returns CDR1 MNHEY and CDR2 SVGEGT. Here the CDR3 reads CASSHDRVSSYEQYF. In DNA, the CDR3 is TGTGCCAGCAGTCACGACAGGGTCAGCTCCTACGAGCAGTACTTC.

The rearrangement joins TRBV19 to TRBJ2-7; a possible D gene is TRBD1 (5 bases). V was cut by 3 bases and J by 6 bases, with 9 bases left in between. Germline CDR1 is LNHDA and CDR2 is SQIVND (reference sequence). The CDR3 runs 12 residues. The CDR3 DNA sequence: TGTGCCAGTAGTATTAGGGGCGCCGAGCAGTACTTC. It specifies CASSIRGAEQYF.

Concerning this clonotype: One base away lies a much larger clone, so this may be a sequencing read error. The CDR3 coding sequence is TGTGCCAGCAGCTCAGGGACTAACGGGAGGGCAGATGCTCGCGAGCAGTACTTC. Translating gives CASSSGTNGRADAREQYF. This chain uses TRBV7-2 with TRBJ2-7, with 8 nucleotides matching TRBD2. J gave up 6 bases and V 4 bases, and 20 bases lay outside the gene matches. Germline-derived CDR1 and CDR2 are SGHTA and FQGNSA. CDR3 length equals 18 residues.

This clonotype was observed many times. Here the CDR3 reads CSARDPYRDSGEQYF. In DNA, the CDR3 is TGCAGTGCTAGAGATCCCTACAGGGATTCTGGCGAGCAGTACTTC. J is TRBJ2-7 and V is TRBV20-1; D possibly corresponds to TRBD1 (6 bases). Germline CDR1 DFQATT, CDR2 SNEGSKA (reference sequence). The CDR3 consists of 15 residues. Trimming removed 0 bases from V and 6 bases from J, with 18 bases in between.

The rearrangement joins TRBV6-2 or TRBV6-3 to TRBJ1-2, with D hard to call. CDR1 MNHEY and CDR2 SVGEGT come from the germline V gene. This CDR3 region has 12 residues. With 7 bases removed from V and 4 bases from J, the gap between germline ends came to 10 bases. CDR3 protein: CASTHGGYGYTF. As DNA, the CDR3 is TGTGCCAGCACCCACGGAGGCTATGGCTACACCTTC.